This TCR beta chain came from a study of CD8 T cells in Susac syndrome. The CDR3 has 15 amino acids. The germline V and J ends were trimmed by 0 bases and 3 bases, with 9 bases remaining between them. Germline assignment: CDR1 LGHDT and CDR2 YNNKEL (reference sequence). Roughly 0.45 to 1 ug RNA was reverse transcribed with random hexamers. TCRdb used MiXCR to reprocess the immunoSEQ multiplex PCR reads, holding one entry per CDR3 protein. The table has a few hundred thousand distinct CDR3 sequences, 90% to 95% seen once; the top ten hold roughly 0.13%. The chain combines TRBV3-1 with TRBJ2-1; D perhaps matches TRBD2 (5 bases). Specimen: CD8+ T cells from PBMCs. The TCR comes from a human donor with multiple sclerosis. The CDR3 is CASSQDPGIYNEQFF. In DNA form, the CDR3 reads TGTGCCAGCAGCCAAGACCCCGGGATCTACAATGAGCAGTTCTTC.